What follows are 13 T cell receptor beta chains derived from one specimen sequenced in a study of OX40 agonist ivuxolimab in advanced cancers. Sequenced by immunoSEQ multiplex PCR; TCRdb stores in-frame clones only, minus some. The sample records tens of thousands of clones, 90% being singletons. The material sequenced was CD4+ or CD8+ T cells sorted from blood, taken in a trial of the OX40 agonist ivuxolimab. The source is an adult with an advanced solid tumor such as melanoma, head and neck, liver or kidney cancer.

The chain combines TRBV7-9 with TRBJ2-7, with 14 nucleotides matching TRBD2. CDR1 is SEHNR and CDR2 is FQNEAQ in the germline V gene (reference sequence). This CDR3 comprises 16 residues. The J segment lost 5 bases and the V segment lost 1 base, leaving 4 bases of the junction unmatched. The CDR3 nucleotides are TGTGCCAGCAGCTTAGTTCAGGGACTAGCGGGAGACGAGCAGTACTTC. Amino acid sequence: CASSLVQGLAGDEQYF.

The genes are TRBV2 and TRBJ2-3; D is uncertain. The V end lost 8 bases, the J end lost 2 bases, and 11 bases lay between the germline ends. This CDR3 comprises 13 residues. Germline CDR1 is SNHLY and CDR2 is FYNNEI. CDR3: CASLSVATDTQYF. The CDR3 DNA is TGTGCCAGCTTGAGCGTAGCCACAGATACGCAGTATTTT.

This clone was seen a single time. The chain combines TRBV4-1 with TRBJ2-7; the D is unclear. Germline V gene sequence: CDR1 MGHRA, CDR2 YSYEKL. This CDR3 comprises 14 residues. V lost 0 bases and J lost 4, with 10 bases in between. As DNA, the CDR3 is TGCGCCAGCAGCCAAGAAGGGAATTGGTACGAGCAGTACTTC. Translation: CASSQEGNWYEQYF.

The chain carries TRBV12-5 and TRBJ2-7; 14 positions agree with TRBD2. Germline CDR1 is LGHNT and CDR2 is FRNRAP. This CDR3 has 15 amino acids. The V gene end was trimmed by 5 bases and the J gene end by 5 bases; junction bases not matched to a gene: 5. The CDR3 nucleotides are TGTGCTAGTGGTCGAGGGACTAGCGGGAGTCACGAGCAGTACTTC. Translation: CASGRGTSGSHEQYF.

This sequence joins TRBV27 and TRBJ2-1, with D perhaps TRBD1 (5 bases). Per the germline V gene, CDR1 is MNHEY and CDR2 is SMNVEV (reference sequence). The CDR3 is 14 amino acids. The germline V and J ends were trimmed by 5 bases and 8 bases, with 16 bases remaining between them. CDR3 sequence reads: CASSPWTISDEQFF. In nucleotides, the CDR3 is TGTGCCAGCAGTCCCTGGACAATCTCGGATGAGCAGTTCTTC.

The gene calls are TRBV27 and TRBJ2-6, with unresolved D. With 5 bases removed from V and 4 bases from J, the gap between germline ends came to 9 bases. Germline V gene sequence: CDR1 MNHEY, CDR2 SMNVEV (reference sequence). The CDR3 covers 14 residues. CDR3 coding DNA: TGTGCCAGCAGTATGTTCAAGGGGGCCAACGTCCTGACTTTC. Its translation: CASSMFKGANVLTF.

The chain has TRBV9 and TRBJ2-7, with TRBD2 identical over 8 bases. V lost 0 bases, J lost 1 base, and 3 bases stayed unmatched. Germline lookup yields CDR1 SGDLS and CDR2 YYNGEE. This CDR3 is built from 15 residues. The CDR3 DNA reads as TGTGCCAGCAGCGTAGGAACTAGCGGTTCCTACGAGCAGTACTTC. Translating gives CASSVGTSGSYEQYF.

This chain uses TRBV7-2 with TRBJ2-7; D is ambiguous. This CDR3 spans 13 amino acids. The V and J ends lost 4 bases and 7 bases respectively, with 14 bases between them. The germline CDR1 and CDR2 sequences are SGHTA and FQGNSA. Written as DNA, the CDR3 is TGTGCCAGCAGCTACGCACCGGTCGGGGAGCAGTACTTC. Translated: CASSYAPVGEQYF.

The chain couples TRBV4-1 to TRBJ2-3; TRBD1 matches at 12 bases. V gave up 4 bases and J gave up 6 bases; unmatched junction bases: 11. This CDR3 has 17 amino acids. Germline V gene sequence: CDR1 MGHRA, CDR2 YSYEKL. CDR3 in amino acids: CASSPSGTGGGGDTQYF. The DNA for the CDR3 is TGCGCCAGCAGCCCCTCCGGGACAGGGGGCGGTGGGGATACGCAGTATTTT.

The rearrangement links TRBV7-2 to TRBJ2-1; 13 nucleotides agree with TRBD2. With 3 bases clipped from V and 8 bases from J, the junction kept 4 bases outside the gene matches. Germline CDR1 is SGHTA and CDR2 is FQGNSA. This CDR3 comprises 15 residues. In nucleotides, the CDR3 is TGTGCCAGCAGCTTCTTCGGACTAGCGGGGGATGAGCAGTTCTTC. Encoded protein: CASSFFGLAGDEQFF. The full variable domain, with the rest looked up from reference TRBV7-2 and TRBJ2-1, is GAGVSQSPSNKVTEKGKDVELRCDPISGHTALYWYRQSLGQGLEFLIYFQGNSAPDKSGLPSDRFSAERTGGSVSTLTIQRTQQEDSAVYLCASSFFGLAGDEQFFGPGTRLTVL.

The genes are TRBV6-1 and TRBJ1-2; no clear D gene. In germline, CDR1 is MNHNS, CDR2 SASEGT. The V and J ends lost 2 bases and 6 bases respectively, with 13 bases between them. This CDR3 contains 14 residues. The CDR3, as DNA: TGTGCCAGCAGTGAACTTTGGGGTTCGGATGGCTACACCTTC. This encodes CASSELWGSDGYTF.

This clone has only a few counts. This chain joins TRBV11-3 and TRBJ1-5; D ambiguous. The V gene lost 5 bases and the J gene lost 6 bases, with 8 bases spanning the gap. Germline V gene data show CDR1 as SGHNT and CDR2 as YENEEA. This CDR3 is built from 12 residues. For the CDR3, the DNA is TGTGCCAGCAGCCCGCCTAGTCAGCCCCAGCATTTT. Residues: CASSPPSQPQHF.

V usage is TRBV6-5 and J usage is TRBJ2-1; maybe TRBD1 (5 bases). CDR1 is MNHEY and CDR2 is SVGAGI in the germline V gene. Deletions cut 2 bases from V and 5 bases from J, with 13 bases between. The CDR3 has 15 residues. CDR3 sequence: CASSYRQGPDNEQFF. DNA of the CDR3: TGTGCCAGCAGTTACAGGCAGGGCCCCGACAATGAGCAGTTCTTC.